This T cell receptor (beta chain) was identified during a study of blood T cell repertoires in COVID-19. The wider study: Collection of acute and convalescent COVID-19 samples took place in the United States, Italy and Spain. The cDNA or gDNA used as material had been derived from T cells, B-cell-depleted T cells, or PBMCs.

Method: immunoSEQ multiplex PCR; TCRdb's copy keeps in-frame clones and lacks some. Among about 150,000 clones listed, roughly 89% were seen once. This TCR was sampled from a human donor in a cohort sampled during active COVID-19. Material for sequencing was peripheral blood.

In DNA form, the CDR3 reads TGTGCCAGCAGCGGGGGGCGGGGGGGCCTCGAGCAGTACTTC. Protein product: CASSGGRGGLEQYF. The chain combines TRBV5-4 with TRBJ2-7; 9 nucleotides align to TRBD2. This CDR3 spans 14 amino acids. The germline V gene has CDR1 SGHNT and CDR2 YYREEE (reference sequence). V shed 4 bases and J 6 bases; nucleotides not matched to a gene: 8.